Listed here are 32 T cell receptor beta chains from one sample, sequenced in a study of somatic mutations in cytotoxic T cells in rheumatoid arthritis. Sequencing used immunoSEQ multiplex PCR; TCRdb keeps in-frame clones, though not all of them. The table includes fewer than 20,000 clones, 82% detected once. The material sequenced was CD8+ T cells sorted from blood. Every receptor here comes from a woman aged 45-60 years with rheumatoid arthritis.

For this clone: At one boundary the junction diverges from the germline segment, which might be a read error. The gene calls are TRBV5-4 and TRBJ2-3; no definite D call. Germline V gives CDR1 SGHNT, CDR2 YYREEE (reference sequence). CDR3 length equals 16 residues. CDR3: CASSQDSSKRTDTQYF. In nucleotides, the CDR3 is TGCGCCAGCAGCCAAGATTCGAGCAAGCGCACAGATACGCAGTATTTT.

This chain links TRBV7-9 with TRBJ2-1; no firm D call. The ends were cut back, 4 bases at V and 3 bases at J, with 13 bases in the middle. The CDR3 runs 15 residues. Germline lookup yields CDR1 SEHNR and CDR2 FQNEAQ (reference sequence). Here the CDR3 DNA reads TGTGCCAGCAGCTCCTACTATGCCGACTACAATGAGCAGTTCTTC. Its protein is CASSSYYADYNEQFF.

The genes are TRBV5-4 and TRBJ2-3, with 9 nucleotides matching TRBD2. The junction had 5 bases not matched to a gene; V was cut back by 2 bases and J by 4 bases. CDR3 length equals 15 residues. Per the germline V gene, CDR1 is SGHNT and CDR2 is YYREEE (reference sequence). The CDR3 spells CASSLAGGGPDTQYF. Here the CDR3 DNA reads TGTGCCAGCAGCTTAGCGGGAGGTGGTCCAGATACGCAGTATTTT.

V usage is TRBV7-8 and J usage is TRBJ1-2; 7 bases agree with TRBD1. J gave up 4 bases and V 5 bases, and 10 bases lay outside the gene matches. This CDR3 is built from 15 residues. CDR1 and CDR2 (germline): SGHVS, FQNEAQ. CDR3 protein: CASSQGQHSFYGYTF. The DNA of the CDR3 is TGTGCCAGCAGCCAGGGACAGCATTCCTTCTATGGCTACACCTTC.

The count of this clone is one. The chain carries TRBV2 and TRBJ2-7; D unclear. The V gene lost 4 bases and the J gene lost 0 bases, with 7 bases spanning the gap. Per the germline V gene, CDR1 is SNHLY and CDR2 is FYNNEI. There are 13 residues in the CDR3. DNA of the CDR3: TGTGCCAGCAGTGGGGCAGACTCCTACGAGCAGTACTTC. Its translation is CASSGADSYEQYF.

The rearrangement links TRBV19 to TRBJ1-1; D ambiguous. CDR1 and CDR2 (germline): LNHDA, SQIVND (reference sequence). The CDR3 runs 13 residues. The V and J ends lost 5 bases and 0 bases respectively, with 7 bases between them. CDR3 sequence reads: CASSWSMNTEAFF. DNA for the CDR3: TGTGCCAGTAGTTGGTCAATGAACACTGAAGCTTTCTTT.

The rearrangement joins TRBV14 to TRBJ1-2; D gene unclear. Germline V gene data show CDR1 as SGHDN and CDR2 as FVKESK. Trimming removed 4 bases from V and 5 bases from J, with 14 bases in between. This CDR3 contains 14 residues. CDR3 in amino acids: CASSPGSTRYGYTF. The DNA of the CDR3 is TGTGCCAGCAGCCCGGGGTCGACCCGATATGGCTACACCTTC.

This chain links TRBV4-3 with TRBJ1-1; D is uncertain. This CDR3 has 15 residues. V lost 0 bases and J lost 2, with 10 bases in between. CDR1 is LGHNA and CDR2 is YSLEER in the germline V gene. The CDR3 nucleotides read TGCGCCAGCAGCCAAGATAGTGCGGGAAACACTGAAGCTTTCTTT. Translated: CASSQDSAGNTEAFF.

J is TRBJ2-2 and V is TRBV19; perhaps TRBD1 as D (6 bases). V was shortened by 3 bases and J by 4 bases, with 21 bases between the two germline ends. This CDR3 is built from 18 residues. Germline-derived CDR1 and CDR2 are LNHDA and SQIVND (reference sequence). CDR3 loop: CASSIQQGLGAVTGELFF. The CDR3 bases are TGTGCCAGTAGTATCCAACAGGGTTTAGGGGCGGTCACCGGGGAGCTGTTTTTT.

The J gene is TRBJ2-5, the V gene TRBV13, with D perhaps TRBD1 (5 bases). Gene TRBJ2-7 matches the end of the DNA better, so the J call may be wrong. The CDR3 contains 14 residues. In germline, CDR1 is PRHDT, CDR2 FYEKMQ (reference sequence). The CDR3 sequence is CASSREGDSYEQYF. The CDR3 DNA follows: TGTGCCAGCAGCCGTGAAGGGGACTCCTACGAGCAGTACTTC.

The V gene is TRBV7-9, the J gene TRBJ2-1; 8 bases are shared with TRBD1. The germline V gene has CDR1 SEHNR and CDR2 FQNEAQ (reference sequence). Unmatched junction bases numbered 10, after V lost 7 bases and J lost 5 bases. This CDR3 has 15 amino acids. For the CDR3, the DNA is TGTGCCAGCACGTATTCCGGGACAGGTAACAATGAGCAGTTCTTC. It yields the protein CASTYSGTGNNEQFF.

V is TRBV6-1 and J is TRBJ1-2; no definite D call. The CDR3 covers 13 residues. The germline CDR1 and CDR2 sequences are MNHNS and SASEGT. The ends were cut back, 11 bases at V and 4 bases at J, with 17 bases in the middle. In nucleotides, the CDR3 is TGTGCCGATTGTAAAGAGGATCGCTATGGCTACACCTTC. This codes for CADCKEDRYGYTF.

This chain uses TRBV4-1 with TRBJ2-7; 8 bases are shared with TRBD1. V was pared by 3 bases and J by 3 bases, with 7 bases of the junction left unmatched. CDR3 length equals 15 residues. The V gene's germline CDR1 is MGHRA and CDR2 YSYEKL. The CDR3 loop reads CASSQDGTGDYEQYF. CDR3 DNA: TGCGCCAGCAGCCAGGACGGGACAGGAGACTACGAGCAGTACTTC.

CDR3 DNA sequence: TGTGCCAGCAGCGTAGACGGATACAATGAGCAGTTCTTC. Protein product: CASSVDGYNEQFF. This chain connects TRBV9 to TRBJ2-1; D unresolved. With 0 bases removed from V and 4 bases from J, the gap between germline ends came to 5 bases. The germline gives CDR1 SGDLS, CDR2 YYNGEE. The CDR3 has 13 residues.

The chain employs TRBV6-5 and TRBJ2-1; 7 bases are shared with TRBD2. CDR3 length: 14 residues. From germline, CDR1 is MNHEY and CDR2 SVGAGI. V dropped 6 bases and J dropped 0; count of bases not matched to a gene: 2. In DNA, the CDR3 is TGTGCCAGCAGCGGGGGGAGCTCCTACAATGAGCAGTTCTTC. It is translated as CASSGGSSYNEQFF.

The gene calls are TRBV19 and TRBJ1-1; a weak D match, TRBD1 (5 bases). V lost 1 base and J 1 base, leaving 7 bases between the germline ends. The CDR3 contains 14 residues. The V gene's germline CDR1 is LNHDA and CDR2 SQIVND (reference sequence). CDR3 protein: CASSIGGSNTEAFF. The CDR3 coding sequence is TGTGCCAGTAGTATAGGGGGCTCGAACACTGAAGCTTTCTTT.

V and J are TRBV19 and TRBJ2-3, with TRBD2 identical over 7 bases. The CDR3 spans 15 residues. The germline V gene encodes CDR1 LNHDA and CDR2 SQIVND (reference sequence). V shed 1 base and J 3 bases; nucleotides not matched to a gene: 4. This CDR3 reads CASSIASSGTDTQYF. In DNA, the CDR3 is TGTGCCAGTAGTATAGCCTCTAGCGGTACAGATACGCAGTATTTT.

The chain's CDR3 is CASSPTAGGPHEQFF. CDR3 coding DNA: TGTGCCAGCAGTCCTACAGCGGGAGGGCCTCATGAGCAGTTCTTC. The V call is TRBV27, the J call TRBJ2-1; 10 bases are a match to TRBD2. The CDR3 runs to 15 residues. Germline V gives CDR1 MNHEY, CDR2 SMNVEV (reference sequence). The V and J ends lost 5 bases and 8 bases, in that order; junction bases with no gene match: 9.

The chain combines TRBV27 with TRBJ2-3; D gene unclear. CDR3 length equals 17 residues. V shed 4 bases and J shed 0 bases, with 17 bases lying between them. Germline V gives CDR1 MNHEY, CDR2 SMNVEV (reference sequence). The CDR3 loop reads CASSSLWVTESTDTQYF. The CDR3 region has the DNA TGTGCCAGCAGTTCCCTTTGGGTCACCGAAAGCACAGATACGCAGTATTTT.

The chain recombines TRBV19 with TRBJ1-3; the D is unclear. CDR3 length equals 15 residues. V lost 7 bases to trimming and J lost 0 bases, with 13 bases between them. From germline, CDR1 is LNHDA and CDR2 SQIVND (reference sequence). CDR3 sequence reads: CASTIGGISGNTIYF. In DNA, the CDR3 is TGTGCCAGTACCATCGGCGGAATCTCTGGAAACACCATATATTTT.

This clone was observed a handful of times. J is TRBJ2-2 and V is TRBV7-9; 7 bases align to TRBD2. CDR1 is SEHNR, CDR2 FQNEAQ, per germline (reference sequence). The CDR3 has 13 residues. V lost 7 bases, J lost 5 bases, and 4 bases stayed unmatched. CDR3 DNA: TGTGCCAGCAACCTGGGGGGGACCGGGGAGCTGTTTTTT. The encoded protein is CASNLGGTGELFF.

This clone was detected only a few times. The chain is built from TRBV6-1 and TRBJ2-1; D is possibly TRBD1 or TRBD2 (5 bases each). V was cut by 4 bases and J by 5 bases, with 18 bases left in between. Germline V gives CDR1 MNHNS, CDR2 SASEGT. The CDR3 consists of 16 residues. CDR3 sequence: CASSGGAIGRNNEQFF. As DNA, the CDR3 is TGTGCCAGCAGTGGAGGGGCGATCGGTAGGAACAATGAGCAGTTCTTC.

In this sample, this clone turned up once. The chain employs TRBV6-1 and TRBJ1-5; no clear D. Trimming took 4 bases from V and 7 from J, leaving 17 bases between them. This CDR3 is built from 15 residues. Germline V gene lookup returns CDR1 MNHNS and CDR2 SASEGT. DNA for the CDR3: TGTGCCAGCAGTGTCCAACACTCGGGTGGGCAGCCCCAGCATTTT. Its translation: CASSVQHSGGQPQHF.

This clone is deemed large. The J gene is TRBJ2-7, the V gene TRBV27; no clear D. Germline V gene data show CDR1 as MNHEY and CDR2 as SMNVEV (reference sequence). The ends were cut back, 4 bases at V and 4 bases at J, with 11 bases in the middle. The CDR3 spans 13 residues. CDR3 coding DNA: TGTGCCAGCAGTTATGGAGTCCTTTACGAGCAGTACTTC. It translates to CASSYGVLYEQYF.

The chain recombines TRBV6-5 with TRBJ2-3, with D perhaps TRBD2 (6 bases). Trimming left V 6 bases short and J 5 bases short, with 9 bases between. The CDR3 is 12 amino acids. Germline values: CDR1 MNHEY, CDR2 SVGAGI. CDR3 in DNA: TGTGCCAGCAGCCTTAGCGGAGATACGCAGTATTTT. Translating it yields CASSLSGDTQYF.

The table lists this clone with a count of one. The junction departs from the called germline gene at one end, perhaps through a read error. This rearrangement joins TRBV5-4 to TRBJ2-5; 11 positions agree with TRBD2. Germline loops: CDR1 SGHNT, CDR2 YYREEE (reference sequence). This CDR3 has 16 residues. CDR3 region: CASSSPATSGEETQYF. CDR3 bases: TGTGCCAGCAGCTCCCCGGCGACTAGCGGGGAAGAAACCCAGTACTTC.

This rearrangement joins TRBV28 to TRBJ2-6, with TRBD1 as a possible D gene (6 bases). The length of the CDR3 is 15 residues. Germline CDR1 and CDR2: MDHEN and SYDVKM. V gave up 6 bases and J gave up 4 bases, with 13 bases separating them. Here the CDR3 DNA reads TGTGCCAGCAGCAGAGACAGGCCCGGGGCCAACGTCCTGACTTTC. Translating gives CASSRDRPGANVLTF.

The rearrangement links TRBV27 to TRBJ2-3, with TRBD2 identical over 8 bases. The CDR3 is made up of 17 amino acids. Germline V gene data show CDR1 as MNHEY and CDR2 as SMNVEV (reference sequence). Trimming cost V 5 bases and J 2 bases; bases outside gene matches: 12. The CDR3 DNA follows: TGTGCCAGCAGTCCACGGACTAGCATAAGAAACACAGATACGCAGTATTTT. Translation gives CASSPRTSIRNTDTQYF.

The chain couples TRBV21-1 to TRBJ2-7; the table's D call TRBD2 went unverified against the DNA. TRBV21-1 is a recognized pseudogene. This CDR3 spans 16 amino acids. CDR3 sequence reads: CASSKVIAGDIDEQYF. DNA of the CDR3: TGTGCCAGCAGCAAGGTAATAGCGGGAGATATTGACGAGCAGTACTTC.

The chain joins TRBV27 to TRBJ2-7; D might be TRBD2 (5 bases). The CDR3 loop spans 11 amino acids. Trimming left V 10 bases short and J 1 base short, with 8 bases between. Germline V gives CDR1 MNHEY, CDR2 SMNVEV (reference sequence). DNA of the CDR3: TGTGCCAACCGCGGGTCCTACGAGCAGTACTTC. It codes for CANRGSYEQYF.

The chain has TRBV7-3 and TRBJ2-3, with 8 positions matching TRBD2. The CDR3 consists of 16 residues. Per the germline V gene, CDR1 is SGHTA and CDR2 is FQGTGA. Trimming took 5 bases from V and 1 from J; bases not matched to a gene: 8. CDR3 protein: CASSPLGSGGTDTQYF. The CDR3 region has the DNA TGTGCCAGCAGCCCTCTGGGTAGCGGGGGCACAGATACGCAGTATTTT.

The J gene is TRBJ2-7, the V gene TRBV4-3, with D possibly matching TRBD2 (5 bases). The V end lost 1 base, the J end lost 0 bases, and 10 bases lay between the germline ends. The V gene's germline CDR1 is LGHNA and CDR2 YSLEER. The CDR3 is made up of 15 amino acids. The CDR3 sequence: CASSQGSGSSYEQYF. The CDR3 DNA follows: TGCGCCAGCAGCCAAGGGAGCGGTAGCTCCTACGAGCAGTACTTC.